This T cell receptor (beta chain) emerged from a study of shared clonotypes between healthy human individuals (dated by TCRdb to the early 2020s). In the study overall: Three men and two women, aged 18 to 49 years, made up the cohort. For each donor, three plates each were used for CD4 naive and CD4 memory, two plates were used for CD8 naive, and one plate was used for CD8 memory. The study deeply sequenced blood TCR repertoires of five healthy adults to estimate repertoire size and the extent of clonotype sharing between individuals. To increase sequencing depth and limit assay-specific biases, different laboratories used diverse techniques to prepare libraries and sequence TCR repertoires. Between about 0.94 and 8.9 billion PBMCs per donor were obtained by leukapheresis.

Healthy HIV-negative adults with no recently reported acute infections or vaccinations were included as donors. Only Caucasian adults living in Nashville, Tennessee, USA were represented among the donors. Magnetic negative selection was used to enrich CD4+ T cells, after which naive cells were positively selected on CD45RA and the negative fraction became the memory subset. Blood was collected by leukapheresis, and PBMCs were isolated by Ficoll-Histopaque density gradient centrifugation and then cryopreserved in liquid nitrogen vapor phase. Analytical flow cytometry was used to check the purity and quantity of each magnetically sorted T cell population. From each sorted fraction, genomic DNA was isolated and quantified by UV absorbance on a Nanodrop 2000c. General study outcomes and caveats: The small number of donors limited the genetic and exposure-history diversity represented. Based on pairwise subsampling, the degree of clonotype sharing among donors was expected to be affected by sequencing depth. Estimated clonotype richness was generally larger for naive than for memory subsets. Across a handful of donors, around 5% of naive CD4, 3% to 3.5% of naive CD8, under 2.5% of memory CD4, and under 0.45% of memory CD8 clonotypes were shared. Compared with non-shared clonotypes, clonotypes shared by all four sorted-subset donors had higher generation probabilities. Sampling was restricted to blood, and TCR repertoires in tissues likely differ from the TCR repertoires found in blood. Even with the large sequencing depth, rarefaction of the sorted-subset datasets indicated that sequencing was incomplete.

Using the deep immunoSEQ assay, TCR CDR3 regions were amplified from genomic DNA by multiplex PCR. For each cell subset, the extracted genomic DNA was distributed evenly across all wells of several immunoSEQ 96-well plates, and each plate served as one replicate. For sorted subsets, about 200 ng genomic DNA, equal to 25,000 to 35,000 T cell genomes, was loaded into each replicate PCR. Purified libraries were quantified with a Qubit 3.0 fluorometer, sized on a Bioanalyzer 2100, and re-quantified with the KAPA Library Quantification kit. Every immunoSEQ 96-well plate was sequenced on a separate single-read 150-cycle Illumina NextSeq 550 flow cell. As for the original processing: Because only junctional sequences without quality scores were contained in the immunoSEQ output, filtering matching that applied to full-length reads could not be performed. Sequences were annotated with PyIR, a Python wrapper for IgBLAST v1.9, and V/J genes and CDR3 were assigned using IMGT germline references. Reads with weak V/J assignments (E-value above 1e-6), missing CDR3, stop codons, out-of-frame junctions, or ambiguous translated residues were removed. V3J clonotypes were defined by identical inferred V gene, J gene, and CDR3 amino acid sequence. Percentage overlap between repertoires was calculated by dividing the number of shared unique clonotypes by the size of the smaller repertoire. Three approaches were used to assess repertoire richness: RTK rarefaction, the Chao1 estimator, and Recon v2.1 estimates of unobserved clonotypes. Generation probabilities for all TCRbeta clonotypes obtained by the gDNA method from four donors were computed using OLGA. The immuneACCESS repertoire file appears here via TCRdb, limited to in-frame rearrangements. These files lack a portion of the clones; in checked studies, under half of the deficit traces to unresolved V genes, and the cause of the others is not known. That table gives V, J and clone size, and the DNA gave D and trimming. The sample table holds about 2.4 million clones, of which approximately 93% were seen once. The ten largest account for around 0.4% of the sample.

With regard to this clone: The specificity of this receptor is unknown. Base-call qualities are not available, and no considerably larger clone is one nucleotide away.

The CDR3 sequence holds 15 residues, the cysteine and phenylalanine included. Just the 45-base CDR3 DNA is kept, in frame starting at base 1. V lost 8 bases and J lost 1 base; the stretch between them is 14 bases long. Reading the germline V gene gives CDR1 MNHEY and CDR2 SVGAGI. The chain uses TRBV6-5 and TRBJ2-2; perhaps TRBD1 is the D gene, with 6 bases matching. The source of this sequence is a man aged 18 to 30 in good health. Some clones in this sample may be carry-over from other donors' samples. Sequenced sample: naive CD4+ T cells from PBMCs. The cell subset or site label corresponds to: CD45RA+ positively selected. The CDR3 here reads CASRPGHMNTGELFF. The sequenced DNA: TGTGCCAGCCGACCGGGACACATGAACACCGGGGAGCTGTTTTTT.